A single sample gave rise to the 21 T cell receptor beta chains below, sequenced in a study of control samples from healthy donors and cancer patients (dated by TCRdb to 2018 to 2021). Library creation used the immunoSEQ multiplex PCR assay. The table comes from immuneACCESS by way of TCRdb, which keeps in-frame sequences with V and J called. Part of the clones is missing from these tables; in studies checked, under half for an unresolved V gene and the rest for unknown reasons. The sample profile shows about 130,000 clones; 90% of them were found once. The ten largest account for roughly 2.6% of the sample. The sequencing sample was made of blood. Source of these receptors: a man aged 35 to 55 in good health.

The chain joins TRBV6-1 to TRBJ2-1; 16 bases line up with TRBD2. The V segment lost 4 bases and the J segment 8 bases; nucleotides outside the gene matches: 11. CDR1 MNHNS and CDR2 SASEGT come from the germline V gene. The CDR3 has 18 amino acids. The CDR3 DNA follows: TGTGCCAGCAGTGTAGTCCTACGGGGACTAGCGGGGGGGTATGAGCAGTTCTTC. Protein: CASSVVLRGLAGGYEQFF.

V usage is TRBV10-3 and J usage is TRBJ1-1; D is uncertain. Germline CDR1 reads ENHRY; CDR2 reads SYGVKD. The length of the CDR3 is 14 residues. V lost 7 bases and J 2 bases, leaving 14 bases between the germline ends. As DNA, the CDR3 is TGTGCCATCAAAGAGGAGGTCTTTAACACTGAAGCTTTCTTT. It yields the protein CAIKEEVFNTEAFF.

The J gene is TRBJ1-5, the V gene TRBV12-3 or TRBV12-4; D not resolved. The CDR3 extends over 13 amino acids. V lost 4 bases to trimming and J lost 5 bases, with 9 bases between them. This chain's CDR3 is CASSWSGDQPQHF. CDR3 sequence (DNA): TGTGCCAGCAGTTGGAGCGGGGATCAGCCCCAGCATTTT.

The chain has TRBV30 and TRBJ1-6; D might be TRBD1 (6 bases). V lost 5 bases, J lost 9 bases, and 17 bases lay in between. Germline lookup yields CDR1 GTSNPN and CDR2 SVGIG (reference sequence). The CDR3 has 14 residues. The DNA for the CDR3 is TGTGCCTGGTCGTGGACAGCGGAGGGTTCACCCCTCCACTTT. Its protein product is CAWSWTAEGSPLHF. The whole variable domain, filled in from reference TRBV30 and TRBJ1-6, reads SQTIHQWPATLVQPVGSPLSLECTVEGTSNPNLYWYRQAAGRGLQLLFYSVGIGQISSEVPQNLSASRPQDRQFILSSKKLLLSDSGFYLCAWSWTAEGSPLHFGNGTRLTVT.

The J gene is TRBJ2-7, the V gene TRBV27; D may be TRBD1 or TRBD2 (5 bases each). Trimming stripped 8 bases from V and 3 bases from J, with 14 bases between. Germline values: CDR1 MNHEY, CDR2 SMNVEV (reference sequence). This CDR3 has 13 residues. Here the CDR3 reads CASGRRGVYEQYF. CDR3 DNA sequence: TGTGCCAGCGGACGTCGGGGCGTCTACGAGCAGTACTTC.

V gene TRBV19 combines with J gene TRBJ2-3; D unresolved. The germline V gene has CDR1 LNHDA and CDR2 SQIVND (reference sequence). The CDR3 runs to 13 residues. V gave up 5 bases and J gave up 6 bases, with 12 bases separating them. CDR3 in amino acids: CASSVGLEDTQYF. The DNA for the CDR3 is TGTGCCAGTAGTGTAGGCCTTGAGGATACGCAGTATTTT.

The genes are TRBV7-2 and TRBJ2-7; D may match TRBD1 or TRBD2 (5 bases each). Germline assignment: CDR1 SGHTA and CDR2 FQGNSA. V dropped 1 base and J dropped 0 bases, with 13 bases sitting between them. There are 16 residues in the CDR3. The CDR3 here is CASSLVGTASSYEQYF. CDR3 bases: TGTGCCAGCAGCTTAGTTGGGACCGCGAGCTCCTACGAGCAGTACTTC.

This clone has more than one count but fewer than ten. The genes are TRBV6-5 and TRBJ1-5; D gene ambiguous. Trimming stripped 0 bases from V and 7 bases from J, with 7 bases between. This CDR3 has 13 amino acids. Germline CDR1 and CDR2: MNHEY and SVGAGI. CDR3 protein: CASSYSIRQPQHF. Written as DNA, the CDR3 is TGTGCCAGCAGTTACTCGATAAGACAGCCCCAGCATTTT.

CDR3 protein: CAWSVGVYEQYF. The CDR3, as DNA: TGTGCCTGGAGTGTAGGGGTTTACGAGCAGTACTTC. This chain connects TRBV30 to TRBJ2-7; D perhaps matches TRBD1 (5 bases). V was clipped by 0 bases and J by 4 bases, with 7 bases between them. Germline CDR1 and CDR2: GTSNPN and SVGIG (reference sequence). The CDR3 has 12 residues.

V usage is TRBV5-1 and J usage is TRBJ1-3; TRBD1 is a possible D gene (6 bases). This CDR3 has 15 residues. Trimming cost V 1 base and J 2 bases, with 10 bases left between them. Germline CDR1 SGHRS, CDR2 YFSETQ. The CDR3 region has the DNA TGCGCCAGCAGCTTGATGGGGGCGCCTGGAAACACCATATATTTT. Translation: CASSLMGAPGNTIYF.

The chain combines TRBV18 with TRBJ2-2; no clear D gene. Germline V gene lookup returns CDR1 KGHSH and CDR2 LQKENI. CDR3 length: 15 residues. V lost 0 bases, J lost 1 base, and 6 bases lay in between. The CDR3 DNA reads TGTGCCAGCTCACCACCATCCCAGAACACCGGGGAGCTGTTTTTT. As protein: CASSPPSQNTGELFF.

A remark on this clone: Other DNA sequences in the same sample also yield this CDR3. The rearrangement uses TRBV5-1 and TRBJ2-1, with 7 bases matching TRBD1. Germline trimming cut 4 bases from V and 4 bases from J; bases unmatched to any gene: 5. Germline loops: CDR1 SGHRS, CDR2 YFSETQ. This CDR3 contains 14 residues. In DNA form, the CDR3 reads TGCGCCAGCAGCCTAGGGGACAGATACAATGAGCAGTTCTTC. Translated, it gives CASSLGDRYNEQFF. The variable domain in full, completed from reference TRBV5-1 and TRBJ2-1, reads KAGVTQTPRYLIKTRGQQVTLSCSPISGHRSVSWYQQTPGQGLQFLFEYFSETQRNKGNFPGRFSGRQFSNSRSEMNVSTLELGDSALYLCASSLGDRYNEQFFGPGTRLTVL.

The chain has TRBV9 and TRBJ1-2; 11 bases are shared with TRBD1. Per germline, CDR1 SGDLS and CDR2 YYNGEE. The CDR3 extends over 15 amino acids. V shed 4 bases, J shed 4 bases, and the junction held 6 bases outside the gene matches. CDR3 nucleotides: TGTGCCAGCAGCCCCGGACAGGGGGCAATCTATGGCTACACCTTC. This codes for CASSPGQGAIYGYTF.

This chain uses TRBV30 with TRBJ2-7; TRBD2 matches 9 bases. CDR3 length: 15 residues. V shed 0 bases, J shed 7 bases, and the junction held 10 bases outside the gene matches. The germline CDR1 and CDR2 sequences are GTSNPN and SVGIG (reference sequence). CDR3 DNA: TGTGCCTGGAGTGTAACGAGCGGGGGGTCTCGGGAGCAGTACTTC. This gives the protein CAWSVTSGGSREQYF.

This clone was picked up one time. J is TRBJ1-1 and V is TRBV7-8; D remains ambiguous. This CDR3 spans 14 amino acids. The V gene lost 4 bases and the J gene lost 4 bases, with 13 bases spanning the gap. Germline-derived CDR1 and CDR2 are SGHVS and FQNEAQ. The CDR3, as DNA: TGTGCCAGCAGCTATCAGACCAGAGGCACTGAAGCTTTCTTT. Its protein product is CASSYQTRGTEAFF.

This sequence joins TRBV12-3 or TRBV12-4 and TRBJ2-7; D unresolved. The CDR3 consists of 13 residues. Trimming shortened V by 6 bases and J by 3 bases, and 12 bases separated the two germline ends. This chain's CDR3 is CASSRLALYEQYF. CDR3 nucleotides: TGTGCCAGCAGCCGGCTGGCCCTCTACGAGCAGTACTTC.

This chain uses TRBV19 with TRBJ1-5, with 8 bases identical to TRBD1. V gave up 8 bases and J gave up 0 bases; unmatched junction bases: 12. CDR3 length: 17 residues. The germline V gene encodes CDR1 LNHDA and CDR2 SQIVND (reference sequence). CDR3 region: CASHGQGTSNSNQPQHF. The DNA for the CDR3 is TGTGCCAGTCATGGACAGGGCACAAGCAATAGCAATCAGCCCCAGCATTTT. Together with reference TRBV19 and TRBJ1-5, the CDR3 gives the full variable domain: DGGITQSPKYLFRKEGQNVTLSCEQNLNHDAMYWYRQDPGQGLRLIYYSQIVNDFQKGDIAEGYSVSREKKESFPLTVTSAQKNPTAFYLCASHGQGTSNSNQPQHFGDGTRLSIL.

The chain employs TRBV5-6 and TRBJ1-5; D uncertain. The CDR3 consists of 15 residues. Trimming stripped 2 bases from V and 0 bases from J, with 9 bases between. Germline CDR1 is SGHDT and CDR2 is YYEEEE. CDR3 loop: CASSFGTASNQPQHF. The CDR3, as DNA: TGTGCCAGCAGCTTTGGTACGGCTAGCAATCAGCCCCAGCATTTT.

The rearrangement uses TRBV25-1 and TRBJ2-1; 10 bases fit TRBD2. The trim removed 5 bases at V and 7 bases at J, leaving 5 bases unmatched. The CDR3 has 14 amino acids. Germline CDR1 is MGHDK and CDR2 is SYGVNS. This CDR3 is CASSSGGAWNEQFF. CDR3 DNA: TGTGCCAGCAGTAGCGGGGGGGCCTGGAATGAGCAGTTCTTC.

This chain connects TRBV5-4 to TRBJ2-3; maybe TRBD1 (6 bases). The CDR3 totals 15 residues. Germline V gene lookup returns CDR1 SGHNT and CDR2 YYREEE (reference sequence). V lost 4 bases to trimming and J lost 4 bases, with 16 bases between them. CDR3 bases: TGTGCCAGCAGCAGGGGGAAAACCCTCGCAGATACGCAGTATTTT. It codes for CASSRGKTLADTQYF.

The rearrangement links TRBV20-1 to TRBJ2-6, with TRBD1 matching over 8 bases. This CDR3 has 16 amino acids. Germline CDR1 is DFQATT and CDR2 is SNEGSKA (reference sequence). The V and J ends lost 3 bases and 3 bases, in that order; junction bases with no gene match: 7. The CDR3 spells CSASTGQGDGANVLTF. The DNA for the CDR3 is TGCAGTGCTAGTACCGGACAGGGAGATGGGGCCAACGTCCTGACTTTC.